The clone carrying this T cell receptor (beta chain) was seen at least ten times. No antigen is known for it. This sample is drawn from a study of spatial heterogeneity in lung cancer. Findings of the study overall: How many expanded intratumoral alpha and beta TCRs were present tracked the tumor mutation count, which was a count of nonsynonymous mutations. Sequencing reached an estimated coverage of tumor T cells that was only approximately 7.4% for alpha chains and about 13% for beta chains.

CDR3 length: 12 amino acids. Losses at the gene ends were 6 bases for V and 8 bases for J; bases not matched to a gene: 6. MiXCR was run by TCRdb on the 5' RACE reads, yielding one entry per CDR3 protein. The sample has about 13,000 distinct CDR3 sequences, 5.1% seen once. Noted time point: sample taken at primary tumor resection. The donor group consisted of some 70 patients who had untreated, early-stage non-small cell lung cancer. Tumor, nontumor lung or frozen PBMC supplied whole RNA, sequenced without sorting. Material: lung tumor tissue, obtained at surgery. The V gene is TRBV12-3 or TRBV12-4, the J gene TRBJ1-2; TRBD1 matches 7 bases. The clonotype comes from a male donor with early-stage non-small cell lung cancer. CDR3: CASSPRQGGYTF. CDR3 DNA: TGTGCCAGCAGCCCAAGACAGGGAGGCTACACCTTC.